This TCR beta chain was identified in a study of cytomegalovirus exposure and HLA in healthy donors. General study findings and limits: Reports indicated that the classifier achieved high specificity and sensitivity in diagnosing cytomegalovirus status.

With V trimmed by 7 bases and J by 4 bases, 8 bases remained unmatched. This CDR3 has 14 amino acids. CDR1 and CDR2 (germline): SQVTM, ANQGSEA. The PCR employed 60 Vbeta primers together with 13 Jbeta primers. The method was immunoSEQ multiplex PCR; TCRdb's version includes in-frame clones alone and lacks a portion of them. Of more than 95,000 clones in the sample, around 73% are singletons; the top ten hold about a tenth. As for this clone: The target antigen is unknown.

Sequencing input: PBMCs. The clonotype originates from a man aged 25-40 years in good health and CMV-seropositive. The V call is TRBV29-1, the J call TRBJ2-1; 9 bases are shared with TRBD2. The CDR3 DNA sequence: TGCAGCGCGGTGACTAGCGGACATTACAATGAGCAGTTCTTC. This codes for CSAVTSGHYNEQFF.